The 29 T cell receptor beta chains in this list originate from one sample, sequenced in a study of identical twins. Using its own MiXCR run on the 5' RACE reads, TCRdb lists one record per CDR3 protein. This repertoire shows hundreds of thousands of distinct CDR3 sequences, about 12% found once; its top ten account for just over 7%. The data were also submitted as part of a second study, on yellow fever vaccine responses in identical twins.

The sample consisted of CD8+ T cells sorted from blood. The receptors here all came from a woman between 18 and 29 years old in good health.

Here the CDR3 reads CASSIWDARYEQYF. The CDR3 DNA sequence: TGTGCCAGCAGTATCTGGGACGCGCGTTACGAGCAGTACTTC. The genes are TRBV28 and TRBJ2-7; D might be TRBD1 or TRBD2, each matching 5 bases. Deletions cut 5 bases from V and 4 bases from J, with 15 bases between. The germline CDR1 and CDR2 sequences are MDHEN and SYDVKM. The CDR3 spans 14 residues.

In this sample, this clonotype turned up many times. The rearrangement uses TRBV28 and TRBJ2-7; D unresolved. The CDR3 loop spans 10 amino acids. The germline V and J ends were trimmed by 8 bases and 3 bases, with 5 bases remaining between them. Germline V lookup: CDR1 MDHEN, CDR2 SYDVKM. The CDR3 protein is CASGDYEQYV. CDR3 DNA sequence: TGTGCCAGCGGAGACTACGAGCAGTACGTC.

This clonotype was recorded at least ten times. The CDR3 DNA is TGCGCCAGCAGCCCTAGTGGACATCCTAACTATGGCTACACCTTC. Its protein product is CASSPSGHPNYGYTF. This chain joins TRBV5-1 and TRBJ1-2; TRBD1 might be the D (5 bases). CDR3 length equals 15 residues. The V gene's germline CDR1 is SGHRS and CDR2 YFSETQ. V gave up 4 bases and J gave up 0 bases, with 13 bases separating them.

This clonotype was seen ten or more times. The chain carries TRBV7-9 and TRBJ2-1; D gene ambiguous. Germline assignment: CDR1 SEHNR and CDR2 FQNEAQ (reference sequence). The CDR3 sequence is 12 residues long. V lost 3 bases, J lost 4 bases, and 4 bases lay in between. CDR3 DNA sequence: TGTGCCAGCAGCTTGAGTTACAATGAGCAGTTCTTC. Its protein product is CASSLSYNEQFF.

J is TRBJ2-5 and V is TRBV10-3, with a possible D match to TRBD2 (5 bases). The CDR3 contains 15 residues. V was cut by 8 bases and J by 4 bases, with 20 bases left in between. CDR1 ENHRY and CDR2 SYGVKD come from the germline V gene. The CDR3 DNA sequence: TGTGCCATCCTTTCGGGAATTCCCGCGGCAGAGACCCAGTACTTC. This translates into CAILSGIPAAETQYF.

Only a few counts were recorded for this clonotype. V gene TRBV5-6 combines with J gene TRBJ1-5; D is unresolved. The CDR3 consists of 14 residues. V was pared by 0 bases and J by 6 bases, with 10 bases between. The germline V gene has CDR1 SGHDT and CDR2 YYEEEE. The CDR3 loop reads CASSLAGDSQPQHF. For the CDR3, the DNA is TGTGCCAGCAGCTTGGCTGGGGATAGTCAGCCCCAGCATTTT.

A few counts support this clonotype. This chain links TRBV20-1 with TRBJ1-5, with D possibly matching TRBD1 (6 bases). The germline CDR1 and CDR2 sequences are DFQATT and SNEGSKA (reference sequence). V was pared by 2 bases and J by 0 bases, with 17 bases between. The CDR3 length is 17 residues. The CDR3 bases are TGCAGTGCTAGAACAGGGCGGGGGGGTAATAGCAATCAGCCCCAGCATTTT. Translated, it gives CSARTGRGGNSNQPQHF.

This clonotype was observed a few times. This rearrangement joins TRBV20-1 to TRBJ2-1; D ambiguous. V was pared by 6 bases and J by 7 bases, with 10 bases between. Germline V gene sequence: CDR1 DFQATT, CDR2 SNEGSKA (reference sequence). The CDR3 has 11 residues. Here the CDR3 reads CSAIVVNEQFF. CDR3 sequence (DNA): TGCAGTGCGATAGTTGTTAATGAGCAGTTCTTC.

The CDR3 region is CASSPPTSGSFNEQFF. The CDR3 DNA reads as TGTGCCAGCAGCCCACCGACTAGCGGGAGTTTTAATGAGCAGTTCTTC. V usage is TRBV7-9 and J usage is TRBJ2-1, with 12 bases matching TRBD2. The CDR3 spans 16 residues. Germline V gene data show CDR1 as SEHNR and CDR2 as FQNEAQ (reference sequence). V gave up 5 bases and J gave up 7 bases; unmatched junction bases: 9.

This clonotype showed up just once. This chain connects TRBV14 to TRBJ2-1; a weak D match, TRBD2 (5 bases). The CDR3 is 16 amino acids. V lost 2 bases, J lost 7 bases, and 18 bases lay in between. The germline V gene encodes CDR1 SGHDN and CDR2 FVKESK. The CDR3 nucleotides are TGTGCCAGCAGCCAAACAGAAGGAGGTTTCGAGAATGAGCAGTTCTTC. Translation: CASSQTEGGFENEQFF.

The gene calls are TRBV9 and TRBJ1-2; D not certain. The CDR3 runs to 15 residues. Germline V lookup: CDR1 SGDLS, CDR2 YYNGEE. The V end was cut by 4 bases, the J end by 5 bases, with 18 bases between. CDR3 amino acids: CASSTRLPLLYGYTF. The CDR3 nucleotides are TGTGCCAGCAGCACCCGACTACCACTCCTTTATGGCTACACCTTC.

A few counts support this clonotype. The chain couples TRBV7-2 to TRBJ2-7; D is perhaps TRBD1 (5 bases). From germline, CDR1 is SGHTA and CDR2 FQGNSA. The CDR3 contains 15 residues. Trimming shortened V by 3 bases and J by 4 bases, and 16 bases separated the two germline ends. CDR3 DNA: TGTGCCAGCAGCTTTTTTCCGGACACAGTTTACGAGCAGTACGTC. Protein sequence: CASSFFPDTVYEQYV.

The CDR3: CASSDTLNGNEQFF. The CDR3 bases are TGCGCCAGCAGCGATACCCTCAACGGCAATGAGCAGTTCTTC. V and J are TRBV4-1 and TRBJ2-1; D unresolved. Between the trimmed V and J ends, which lost 5 bases and 6 bases, there was a span of 14 bases. The CDR3 is 14 residues long. CDR1 is MGHRA, CDR2 YSYEKL, per germline.

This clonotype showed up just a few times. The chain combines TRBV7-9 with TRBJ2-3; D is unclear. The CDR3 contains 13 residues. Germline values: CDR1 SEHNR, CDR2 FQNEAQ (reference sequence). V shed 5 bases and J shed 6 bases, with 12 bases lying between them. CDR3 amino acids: CASSKWGDDTQYF. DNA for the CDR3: TGTGCCAGCAGCAAATGGGGTGACGATACGCAGTATTTT. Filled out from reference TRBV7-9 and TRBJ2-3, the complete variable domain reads DTGVSQNPRHKITKRGQNVTFRCDPISEHNRLYWYRQTLGQGPEFLTYFQNEAQLEKSRLLSDRFSAERPKGSFSTLEIQRTEQGDSAMYLCASSKWGDDTQYFGPGTRLTVL.

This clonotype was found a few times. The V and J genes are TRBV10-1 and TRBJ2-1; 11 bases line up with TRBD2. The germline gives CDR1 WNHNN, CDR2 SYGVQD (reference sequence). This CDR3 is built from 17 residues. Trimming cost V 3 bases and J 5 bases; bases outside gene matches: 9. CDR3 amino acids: CASSDPPIAGGNNEQFF. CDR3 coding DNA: TGCGCCAGCAGTGACCCACCTATAGCGGGGGGGAACAATGAGCAGTTCTTC.

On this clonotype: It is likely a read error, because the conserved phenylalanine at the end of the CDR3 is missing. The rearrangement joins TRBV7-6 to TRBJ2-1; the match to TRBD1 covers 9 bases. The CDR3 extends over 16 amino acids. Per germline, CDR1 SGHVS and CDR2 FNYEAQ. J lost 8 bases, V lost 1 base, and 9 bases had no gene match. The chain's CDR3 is CASSLEVNRGLDEQFC. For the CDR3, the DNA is TGTGCCAGCAGCTTAGAAGTCAACAGGGGGCTCGATGAGCAGTTCTGC.

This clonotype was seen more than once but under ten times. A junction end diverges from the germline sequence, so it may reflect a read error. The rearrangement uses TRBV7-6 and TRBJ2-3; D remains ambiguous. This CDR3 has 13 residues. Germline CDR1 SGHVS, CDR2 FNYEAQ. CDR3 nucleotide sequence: TGTGCCAGCAGCTTAGAGGCTGACGATAGGCAGTATTTT. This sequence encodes CASSLEADDRQYF.

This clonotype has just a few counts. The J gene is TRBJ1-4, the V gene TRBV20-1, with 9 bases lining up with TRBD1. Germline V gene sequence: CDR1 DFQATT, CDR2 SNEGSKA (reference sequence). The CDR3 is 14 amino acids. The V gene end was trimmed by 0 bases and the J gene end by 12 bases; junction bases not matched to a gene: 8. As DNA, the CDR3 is TGCAGTGCTAGAGAGGGACAGGGAATAGAGGAACTGTTTTTT. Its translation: CSAREGQGIEELFF.

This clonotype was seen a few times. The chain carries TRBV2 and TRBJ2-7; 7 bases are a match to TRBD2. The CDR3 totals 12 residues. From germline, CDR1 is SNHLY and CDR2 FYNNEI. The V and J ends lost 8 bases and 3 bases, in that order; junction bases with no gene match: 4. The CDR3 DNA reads TGTGCCAGCTGCGGGAGAATCTACGAGCAGTACGTC. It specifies CASCGRIYEQYV.

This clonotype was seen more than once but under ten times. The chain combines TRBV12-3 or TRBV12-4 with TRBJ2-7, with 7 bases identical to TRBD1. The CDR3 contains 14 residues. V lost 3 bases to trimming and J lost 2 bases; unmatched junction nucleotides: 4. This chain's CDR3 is CASSFSGQTYEQYF. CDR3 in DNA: TGTGCCAGCAGTTTTTCGGGACAGACCTACGAGCAGTACTTC.

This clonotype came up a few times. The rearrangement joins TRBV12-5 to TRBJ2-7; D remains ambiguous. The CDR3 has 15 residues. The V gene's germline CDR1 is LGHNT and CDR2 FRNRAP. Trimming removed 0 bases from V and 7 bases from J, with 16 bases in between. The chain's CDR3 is CASGLVPNRANEQYF. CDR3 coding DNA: TGTGCTAGTGGTTTGGTCCCAAACCGGGCAAATGAGCAGTACTTC. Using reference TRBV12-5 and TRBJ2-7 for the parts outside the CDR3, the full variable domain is DARVTQTPRHKVTEMGQEVTMRCQPILGHNTVFWYRQTMMQGLELLAYFRNRAPLDDSGMPKDRFSAEMPDATLATLKIQPSEPRDSAVYFCASGLVPNRANEQYFGPGTRLTVT.

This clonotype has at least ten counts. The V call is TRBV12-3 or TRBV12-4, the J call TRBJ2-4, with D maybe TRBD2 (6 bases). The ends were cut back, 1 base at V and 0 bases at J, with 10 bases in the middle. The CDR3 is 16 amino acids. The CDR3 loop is CASSLGRELAKNIQYF. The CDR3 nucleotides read TGTGCCAGCAGTTTAGGGCGGGAACTAGCCAAAAACATTCAGTACTTC.

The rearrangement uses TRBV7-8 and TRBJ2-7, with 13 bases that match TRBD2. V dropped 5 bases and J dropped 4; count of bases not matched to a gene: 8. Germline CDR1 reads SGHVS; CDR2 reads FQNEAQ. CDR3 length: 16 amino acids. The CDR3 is CASSPRTSGRGYEQYF. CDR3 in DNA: TGTGCCAGCAGCCCCCGGACTAGCGGGAGAGGGTACGAGCAGTACTTC.

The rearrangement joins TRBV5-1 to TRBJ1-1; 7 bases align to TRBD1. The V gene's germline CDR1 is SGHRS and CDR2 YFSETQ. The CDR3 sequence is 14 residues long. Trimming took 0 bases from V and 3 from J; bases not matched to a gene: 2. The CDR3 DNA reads TGCGCCAGCAGCTTGGGGGACAGAGACACTGAAGCTTTCTTT. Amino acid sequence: CASSLGDRDTEAFF.

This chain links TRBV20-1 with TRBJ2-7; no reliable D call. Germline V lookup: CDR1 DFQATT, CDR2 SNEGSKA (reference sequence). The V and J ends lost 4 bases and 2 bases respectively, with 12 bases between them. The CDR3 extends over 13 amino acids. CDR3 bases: TGCAGTGCTAAAGGTTATTCGGCCTACGAGCAGTACGTC. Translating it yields CSAKGYSAYEQYV.

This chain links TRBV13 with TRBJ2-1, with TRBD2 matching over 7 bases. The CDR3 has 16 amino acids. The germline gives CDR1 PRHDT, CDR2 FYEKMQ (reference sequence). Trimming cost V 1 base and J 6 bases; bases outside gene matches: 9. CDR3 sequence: CASSLERDQLVNEQFF. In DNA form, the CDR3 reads TGTGCCAGCAGCTTAGAGCGGGATCAACTCGTCAATGAGCAGTTCTTC.

CDR3 sequence reads: CASHNIAGAHTQYF. CDR3 nucleotides: TGTGCCAGCCACAACATAGCGGGGGCCCATACGCAGTATTTT. The chain has TRBV2 and TRBJ2-3; 9 nucleotides line up with TRBD2. This CDR3 is built from 14 residues. V lost 8 bases to trimming and J lost 7 bases; unmatched junction nucleotides: 10. CDR1 and CDR2 (germline): SNHLY, FYNNEI. Full variable domain (remainder filled in from reference TRBV2 and TRBJ2-3): EPEVTQTPSHQVTQMGQEVILRCVPISNHLYFYWYRQILGQKVEFLVSFYNNEISEKSEIFDDQFSVERPDGSNFTLKIRSTKLEDSAMYFCASHNIAGAHTQYFGPGTRLTVL.

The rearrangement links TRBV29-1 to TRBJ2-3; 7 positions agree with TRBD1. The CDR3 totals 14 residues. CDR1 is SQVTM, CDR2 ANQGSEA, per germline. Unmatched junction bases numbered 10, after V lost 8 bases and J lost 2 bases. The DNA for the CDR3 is TGCAGCACCCCCCGGGACAGATACACAGATACGCAGTATTTT. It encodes CSTPRDRYTDTQYF.

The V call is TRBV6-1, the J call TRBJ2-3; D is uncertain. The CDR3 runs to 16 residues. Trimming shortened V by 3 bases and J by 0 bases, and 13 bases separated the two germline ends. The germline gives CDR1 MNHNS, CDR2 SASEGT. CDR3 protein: CASSEETFPSTDTQYF. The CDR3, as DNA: TGTGCCAGCAGTGAGGAGACTTTTCCTAGCACAGATACGCAGTATTTT.